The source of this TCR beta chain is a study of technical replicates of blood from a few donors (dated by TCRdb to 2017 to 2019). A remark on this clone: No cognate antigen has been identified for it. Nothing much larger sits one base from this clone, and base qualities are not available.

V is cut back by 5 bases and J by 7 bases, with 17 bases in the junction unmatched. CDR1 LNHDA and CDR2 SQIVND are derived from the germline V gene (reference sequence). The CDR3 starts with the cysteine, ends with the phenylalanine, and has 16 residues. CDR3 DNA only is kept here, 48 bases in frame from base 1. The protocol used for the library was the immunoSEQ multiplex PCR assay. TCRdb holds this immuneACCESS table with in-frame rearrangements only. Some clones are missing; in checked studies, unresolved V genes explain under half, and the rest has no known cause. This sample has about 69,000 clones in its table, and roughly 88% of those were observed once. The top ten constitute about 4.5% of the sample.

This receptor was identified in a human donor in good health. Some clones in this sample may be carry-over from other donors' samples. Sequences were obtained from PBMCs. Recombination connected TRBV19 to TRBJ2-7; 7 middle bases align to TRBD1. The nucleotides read TGTGCCAGTAGTCGTACAGGGGCCCAGAAAGGCCGTGAGCAGTACTTC. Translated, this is CASSRTGAQKGREQYF.